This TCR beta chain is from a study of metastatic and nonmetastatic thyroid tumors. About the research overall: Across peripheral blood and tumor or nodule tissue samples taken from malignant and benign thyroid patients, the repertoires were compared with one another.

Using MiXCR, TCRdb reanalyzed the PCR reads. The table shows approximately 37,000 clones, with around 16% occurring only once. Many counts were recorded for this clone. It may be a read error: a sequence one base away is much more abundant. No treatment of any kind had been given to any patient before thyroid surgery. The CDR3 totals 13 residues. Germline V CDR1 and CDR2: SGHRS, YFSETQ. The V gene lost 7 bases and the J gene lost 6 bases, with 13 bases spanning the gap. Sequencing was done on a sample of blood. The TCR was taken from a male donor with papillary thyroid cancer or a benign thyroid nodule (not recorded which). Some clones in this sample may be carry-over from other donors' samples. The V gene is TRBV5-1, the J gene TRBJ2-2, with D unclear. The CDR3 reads CASGRDGSGELFF. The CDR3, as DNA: TGCGCCAGCGGCCGTGACGGGTCCGGGGAGCTGTTTTTT.